Listed below are T cell receptor beta chains from one sample, sequenced in a study of patients and donors after allogeneic stem cell transplantation. TCRdb called the RT-PCR reads again in MiXCR, with one record for every CDR3 protein. The sample has under 200,000 distinct CDR3 sequences; approximately 30% are singletons. Sequenced: blood, either unsorted or a sorted T cell fraction (not recorded which). The receptors here all came from a human donor who was either an allogeneic HSCT recipient or a stem cell or donor lymphocyte infusion donor (not recorded which). It is not recorded whose cells these are; they may come from a transplant donor. CDR3s include the opening cysteine and the closing phenylalanine or tryptophan. A D gene is named only where the DNA matches it firmly. Clone sizes are given selectively: once, few, many, or a class where the clone is expanded.

TRBV21-1	few	17	.	TRBJ1-6	TGTGCCAGCAGTTCTAGAACCCCGCACAGGGGTGATTCACCCCTCCACTTT	CASSSRTPHRGDSPLHF
TRBV18	.	15	.	TRBJ1-1	TGTGCCAGCTCACCACTAAGTACACCGAACACTGAAGCTTTCTTT	CASSPLSTPNTEAFF
TRBV20-1	few	12	.	TRBJ1-5	TGCAGTGCTAGAAGGGCCGATCAGCCCCAGCATTTT	CSARRADQPQHF
TRBV12-3/TRBV12-4	.	16	.	TRBJ2-3	TGTGCCAGCAGTTCCCCCCCCTGGGCTAGCACAGATACGCAGTATTTT	CASSSPPWASTDTQYF
TRBV5-1	few	16	.	TRBJ2-1	TGCGCCAGCAGCTTGGGATTGGGACTCCTCTACAATGAGCAGTTCTTC	CASSLGLGLLYNEQFF
TRBV6-5	.	13	.	TRBJ2-1	TGTGCCAGCAGCCTTAAAAGGTACAATGAGCAGTTCTTC	CASSLKRYNEQFF
TRBV7-2	.	14	TRBD1	TRBJ2-1	TGTGCCAGCGACAGGGGCTTCTCCTACAATGAGCAGTTCTTC	CASDRGFSYNEQFF
TRBV4-2	.	15	TRBD1	TRBJ1-4	TGTGCCAGCAGCCTTGGGACAGGGGAAGCTGAAAAACTGTTTTTT	CASSLGTGEAEKLFF
TRBV7-9	.	12	TRBD2	TRBJ2-1	TGTGCCAGCAGCTTCCCTAGCGGGGAGCAGTTCTTC	CASSFPSGEQFF
TRBV6-5	.	16	TRBD2	TRBJ2-3	TGTGCCAGCAGTTACTCGTCTAGCGGAGGGGTAGATACGCAGTATTTT	CASSYSSSGGVDTQYF
TRBV24-1	.	13	TRBD1	TRBJ2-3	TGTGCCACGGGACAGGGGCACACAGATACGCAGTATTTT	CATGQGHTDTQYF
TRBV5-6	few	12	.	TRBJ2-3	TGTGCCAGCAGCTTGACCGGGACTACGCAGTATTTT	CASSLTGTTQYF